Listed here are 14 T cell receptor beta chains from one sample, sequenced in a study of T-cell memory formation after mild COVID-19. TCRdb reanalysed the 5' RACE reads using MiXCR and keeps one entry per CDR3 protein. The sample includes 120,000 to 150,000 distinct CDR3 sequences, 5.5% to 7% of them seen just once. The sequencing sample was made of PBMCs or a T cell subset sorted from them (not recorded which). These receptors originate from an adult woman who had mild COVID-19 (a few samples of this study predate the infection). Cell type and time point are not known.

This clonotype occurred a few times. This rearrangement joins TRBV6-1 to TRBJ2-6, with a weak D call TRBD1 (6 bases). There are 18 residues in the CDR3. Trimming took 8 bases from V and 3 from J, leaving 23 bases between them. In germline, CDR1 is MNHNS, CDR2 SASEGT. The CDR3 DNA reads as TGTGCCAGCTCAGGGGTGGGGCAGACTTGGGTTGGGGCCAACGTCCTGACTTTC. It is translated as CASSGVGQTWVGANVLTF.

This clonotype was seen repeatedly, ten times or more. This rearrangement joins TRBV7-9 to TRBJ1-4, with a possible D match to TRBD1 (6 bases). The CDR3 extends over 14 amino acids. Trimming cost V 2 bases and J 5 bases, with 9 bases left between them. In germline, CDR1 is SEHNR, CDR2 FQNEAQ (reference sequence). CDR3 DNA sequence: TGTGCCAGCAGCTTAACAGGGAAGAATGAAAAACTGTTTTTT. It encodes CASSLTGKNEKLFF.

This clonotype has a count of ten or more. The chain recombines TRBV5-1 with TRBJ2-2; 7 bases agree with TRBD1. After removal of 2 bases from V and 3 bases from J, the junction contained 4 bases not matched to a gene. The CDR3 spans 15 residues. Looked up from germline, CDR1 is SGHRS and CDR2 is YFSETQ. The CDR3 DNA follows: TGCGCCAGCAGCTTCGGGACAGCATACACCGGGGAGCTGTTTTTT. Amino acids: CASSFGTAYTGELFF. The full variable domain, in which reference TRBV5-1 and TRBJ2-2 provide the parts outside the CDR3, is KAGVTQTPRYLIKTRGQQVTLSCSPISGHRSVSWYQQTPGQGLQFLFEYFSETQRNKGNFPGRFSGRQFSNSRSEMNVSTLELGDSALYLCASSFGTAYTGELFFGEGSRLTVL.

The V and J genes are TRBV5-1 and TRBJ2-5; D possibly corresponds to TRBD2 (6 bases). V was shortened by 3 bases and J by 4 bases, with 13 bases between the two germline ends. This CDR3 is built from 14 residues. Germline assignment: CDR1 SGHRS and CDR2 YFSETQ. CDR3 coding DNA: TGCGCCAGCAGCTCCGGGACTCCGAGAGAGACCCAGTACTTC. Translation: CASSSGTPRETQYF.

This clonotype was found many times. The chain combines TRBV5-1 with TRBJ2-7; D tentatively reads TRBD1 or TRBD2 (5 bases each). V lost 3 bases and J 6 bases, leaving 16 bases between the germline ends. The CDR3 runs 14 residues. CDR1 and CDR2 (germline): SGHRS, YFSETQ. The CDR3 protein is CASSSGRWLGEQYF. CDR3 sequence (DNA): TGCGCCAGCAGCTCGGGACGGTGGCTCGGCGAGCAGTACTTC.

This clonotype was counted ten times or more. This CDR3 reads CASSVLSKQFF. The CDR3 DNA follows: TGTGCCAGCAGTGTGCTTAGCAAGCAGTTCTTC. The chain has TRBV12-3 or TRBV12-4 and TRBJ2-1, with D unclear. The CDR3 sequence is 11 residues long. Trimming took off 5 bases at V and 11 bases at J, with 10 bases between the two ends.

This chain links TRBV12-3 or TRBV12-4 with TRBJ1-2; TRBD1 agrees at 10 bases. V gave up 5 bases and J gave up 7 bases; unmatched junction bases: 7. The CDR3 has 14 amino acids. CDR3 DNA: TGTGCCAGCAGTGACGGGACAGGGGCCAGTGGCTACACCTTC. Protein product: CASSDGTGASGYTF.

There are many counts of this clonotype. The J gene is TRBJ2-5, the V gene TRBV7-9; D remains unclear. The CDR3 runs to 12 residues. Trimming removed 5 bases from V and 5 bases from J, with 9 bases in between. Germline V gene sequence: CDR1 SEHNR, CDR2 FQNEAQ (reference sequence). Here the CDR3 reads CASSPVGETQYF. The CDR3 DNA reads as TGTGCCAGCAGCCCCGTGGGTGAGACCCAGTACTTC.

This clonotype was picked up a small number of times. CDR3 nucleotide sequence: TGCAGTGCTTATCTAGCGGGAAGCTCCTACGAGCAGTACTTC. Amino acid sequence: CSAYLAGSSYEQYF. The chain couples TRBV20-1 to TRBJ2-7, with 9 bases lining up with TRBD2. The germline V gene encodes CDR1 DFQATT and CDR2 SNEGSKA (reference sequence). J was trimmed by 0 bases and V by 5 bases; bases with no gene match: 5. The length of the CDR3 is 14 residues.

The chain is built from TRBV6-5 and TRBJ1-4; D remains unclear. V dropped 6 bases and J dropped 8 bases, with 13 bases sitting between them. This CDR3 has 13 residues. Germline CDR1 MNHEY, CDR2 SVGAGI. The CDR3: CASSNQPREKLFF. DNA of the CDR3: TGTGCCAGCAGCAACCAGCCGAGAGAAAAACTGTTTTTT.

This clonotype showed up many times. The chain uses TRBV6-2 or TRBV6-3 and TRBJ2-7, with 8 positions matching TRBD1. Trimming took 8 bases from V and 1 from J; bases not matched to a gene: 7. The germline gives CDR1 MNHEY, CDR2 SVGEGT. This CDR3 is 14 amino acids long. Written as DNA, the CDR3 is TGTGCCAGCTGGGACAGGCTTTCTTCCTACGAGCAGTACTTC. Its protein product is CASWDRLSSYEQYF.

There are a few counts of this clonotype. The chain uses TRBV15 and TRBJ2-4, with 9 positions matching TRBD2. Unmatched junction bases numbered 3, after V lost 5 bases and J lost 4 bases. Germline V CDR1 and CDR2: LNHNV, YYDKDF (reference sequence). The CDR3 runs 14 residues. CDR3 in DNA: TGTGCCACCAGCTTTAGCGGGGGAAAAAACATTCAGTACTTC. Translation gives CATSFSGGKNIQYF.

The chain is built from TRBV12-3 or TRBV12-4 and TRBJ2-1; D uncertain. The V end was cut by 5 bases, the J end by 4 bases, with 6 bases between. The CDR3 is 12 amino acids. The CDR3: CASSADYNEQFF. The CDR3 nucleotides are TGTGCCAGCAGTGCTGATTACAATGAGCAGTTCTTC.

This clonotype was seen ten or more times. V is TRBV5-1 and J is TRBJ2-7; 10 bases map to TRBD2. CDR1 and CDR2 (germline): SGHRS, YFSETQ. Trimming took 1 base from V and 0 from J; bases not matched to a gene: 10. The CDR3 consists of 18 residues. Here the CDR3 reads CASSLFSSGGESSYEQYF. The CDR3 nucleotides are TGCGCCAGCAGCTTGTTTTCTAGCGGGGGCGAGAGCTCCTACGAGCAGTACTTC.